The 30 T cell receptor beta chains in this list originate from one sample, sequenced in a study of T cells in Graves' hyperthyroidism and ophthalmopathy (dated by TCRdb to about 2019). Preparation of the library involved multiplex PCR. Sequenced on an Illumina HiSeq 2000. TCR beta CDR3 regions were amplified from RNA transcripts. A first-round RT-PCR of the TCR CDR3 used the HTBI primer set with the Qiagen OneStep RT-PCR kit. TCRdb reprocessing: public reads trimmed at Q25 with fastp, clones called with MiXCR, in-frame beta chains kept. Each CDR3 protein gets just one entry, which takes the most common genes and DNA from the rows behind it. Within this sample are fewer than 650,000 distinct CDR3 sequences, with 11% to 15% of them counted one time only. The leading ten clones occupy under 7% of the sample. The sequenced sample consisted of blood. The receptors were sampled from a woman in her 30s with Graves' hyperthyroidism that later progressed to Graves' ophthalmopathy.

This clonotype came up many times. In DNA, the CDR3 is TGTGCCAGCAGCGAGCGGGACACTGTTTACCAAGAGACCCAGTACTTC. Its protein product is CASSERDTVYQETQYF. This chain connects TRBV9 to TRBJ2-5, with D maybe TRBD2 (7 bases). The CDR3 has 16 residues. V lost 3 bases and J 0 bases, leaving 15 bases between the germline ends. Germline values: CDR1 SGDLS, CDR2 YYNGEE.

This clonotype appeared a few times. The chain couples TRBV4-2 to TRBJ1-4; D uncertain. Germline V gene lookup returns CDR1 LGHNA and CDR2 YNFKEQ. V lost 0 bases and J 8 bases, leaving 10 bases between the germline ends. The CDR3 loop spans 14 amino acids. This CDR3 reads CASSQDLGWEKLFF. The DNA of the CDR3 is TGTGCCAGCAGCCAAGATTTAGGGTGGGAAAAACTGTTTTTT.

The CDR3 loop is CASSFSRGLGYYNEQFF. The CDR3 DNA follows: TGTGCCAGCAGCTTTTCACGGGGACTAGGATATTACAATGAGCAGTTCTTC. This chain uses TRBV7-2 with TRBJ2-1, with 8 bases matching TRBD2. The CDR3 has 17 residues. The germline gives CDR1 SGHTA, CDR2 FQGNSA. V shed 3 bases and J 4 bases; nucleotides not matched to a gene: 11.

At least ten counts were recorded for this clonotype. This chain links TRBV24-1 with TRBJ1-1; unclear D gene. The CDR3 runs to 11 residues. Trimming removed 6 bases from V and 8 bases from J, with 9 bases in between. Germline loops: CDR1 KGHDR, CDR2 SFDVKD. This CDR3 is CATSHETEAFF. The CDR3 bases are TGTGCCACCAGTCACGAGACCGAAGCTTTCTTT.

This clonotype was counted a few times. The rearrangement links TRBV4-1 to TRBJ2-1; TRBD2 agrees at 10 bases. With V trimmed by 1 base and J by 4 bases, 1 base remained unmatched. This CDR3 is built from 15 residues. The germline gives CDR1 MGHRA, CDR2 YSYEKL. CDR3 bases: TGCGCCAGCAGCCAAGTGACTAGCGGGTACAATGAGCAGTTCTTC. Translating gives CASSQVTSGYNEQFF.

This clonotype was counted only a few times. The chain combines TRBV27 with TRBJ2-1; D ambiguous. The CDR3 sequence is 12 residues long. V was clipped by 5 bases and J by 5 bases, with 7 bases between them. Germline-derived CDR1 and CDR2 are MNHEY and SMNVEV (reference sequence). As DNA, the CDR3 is TGTGCCAGCAGTCAGAACCACAATGAGCAGTTCTTC. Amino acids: CASSQNHNEQFF.

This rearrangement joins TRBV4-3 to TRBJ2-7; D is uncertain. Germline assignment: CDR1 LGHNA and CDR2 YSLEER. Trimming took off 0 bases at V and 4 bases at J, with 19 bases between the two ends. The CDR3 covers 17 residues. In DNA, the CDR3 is TGCGCCAGCAGCCAAGATAATGGCGGAACGGGTGGGTACGAGCAGTACTTC. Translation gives CASSQDNGGTGGYEQYF.

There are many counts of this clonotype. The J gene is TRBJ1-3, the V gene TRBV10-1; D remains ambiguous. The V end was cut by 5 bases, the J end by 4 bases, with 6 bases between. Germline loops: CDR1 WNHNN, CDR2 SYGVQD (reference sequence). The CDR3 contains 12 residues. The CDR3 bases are TGCGCCAGCAGTTTGTGGGGAAACACCATATATTTT. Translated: CASSLWGNTIYF.

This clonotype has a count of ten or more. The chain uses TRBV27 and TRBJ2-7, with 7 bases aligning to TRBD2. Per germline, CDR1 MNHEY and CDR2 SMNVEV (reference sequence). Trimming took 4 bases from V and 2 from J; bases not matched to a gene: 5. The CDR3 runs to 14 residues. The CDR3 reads CASSSLAEPYEQYF. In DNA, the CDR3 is TGTGCCAGCAGTTCCCTAGCGGAGCCCTACGAGCAGTACTTC.

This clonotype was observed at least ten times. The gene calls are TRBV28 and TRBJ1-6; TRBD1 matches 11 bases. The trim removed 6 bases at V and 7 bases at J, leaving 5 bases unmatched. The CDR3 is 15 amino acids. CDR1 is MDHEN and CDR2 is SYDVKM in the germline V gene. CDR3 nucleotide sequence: TGTGCCAGCAGGTACCGGGACAGGGGGAATTCACCCCTCCACTTT. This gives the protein CASRYRDRGNSPLHF.

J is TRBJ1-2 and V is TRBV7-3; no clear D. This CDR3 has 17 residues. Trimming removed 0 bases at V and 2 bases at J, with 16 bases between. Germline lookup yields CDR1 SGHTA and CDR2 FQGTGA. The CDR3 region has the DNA TGTGCCAGCAGCTTAACGGGAAATCTCGCGGGCAACTATGGCTACACCTTC. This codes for CASSLTGNLAGNYGYTF.

CDR3: CASSNSGLARNEQFF. Here the CDR3 DNA reads TGTGCCAGCAGCAACTCGGGACTAGCGCGCAATGAGCAGTTCTTC. This rearrangement joins TRBV14 to TRBJ2-1, with 10 bases identical to TRBD2. Germline CDR1 reads SGHDN; CDR2 reads FVKESK. V lost 5 bases and J lost 6; bases outside the gene matches: 7. CDR3 length: 15 residues.

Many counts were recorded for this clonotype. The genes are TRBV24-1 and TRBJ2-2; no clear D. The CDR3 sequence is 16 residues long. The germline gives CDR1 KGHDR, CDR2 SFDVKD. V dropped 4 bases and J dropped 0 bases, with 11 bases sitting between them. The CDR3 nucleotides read TGTGCCACCAGTGACTTAACCATCCCGAACACCGGGGAGCTGTTTTTT. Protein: CATSDLTIPNTGELFF.

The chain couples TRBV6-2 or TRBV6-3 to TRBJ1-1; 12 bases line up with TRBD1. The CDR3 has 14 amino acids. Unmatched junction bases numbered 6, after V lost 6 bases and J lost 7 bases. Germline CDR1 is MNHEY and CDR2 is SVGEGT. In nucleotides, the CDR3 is TGTGCCAGCAGCCGGGACAGGGGGCAGGATGAAGCTTTCTTT. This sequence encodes CASSRDRGQDEAFF.

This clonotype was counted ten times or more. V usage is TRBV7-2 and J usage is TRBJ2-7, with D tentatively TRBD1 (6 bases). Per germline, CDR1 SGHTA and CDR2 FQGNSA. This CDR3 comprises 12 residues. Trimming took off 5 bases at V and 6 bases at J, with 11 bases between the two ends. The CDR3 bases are TGTGCCAGCAGCCTAACAGGGTCCGAGCAGTACTTC. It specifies CASSLTGSEQYF.

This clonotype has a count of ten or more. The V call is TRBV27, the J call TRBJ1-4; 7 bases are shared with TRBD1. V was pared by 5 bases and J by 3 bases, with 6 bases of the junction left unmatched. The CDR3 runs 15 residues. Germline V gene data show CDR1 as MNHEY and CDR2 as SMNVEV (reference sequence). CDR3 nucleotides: TGTGCCAGCAGTAAACAGGGGAGGTCTAATGAAAAACTGTTTTTT. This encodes CASSKQGRSNEKLFF.

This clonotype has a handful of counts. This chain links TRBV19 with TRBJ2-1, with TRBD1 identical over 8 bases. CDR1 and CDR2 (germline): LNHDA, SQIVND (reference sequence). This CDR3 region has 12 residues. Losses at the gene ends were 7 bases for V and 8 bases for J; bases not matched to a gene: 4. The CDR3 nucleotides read TGTGCCAGTAACGACAGGGGAGATGAGCAGTTCTTC. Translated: CASNDRGDEQFF.

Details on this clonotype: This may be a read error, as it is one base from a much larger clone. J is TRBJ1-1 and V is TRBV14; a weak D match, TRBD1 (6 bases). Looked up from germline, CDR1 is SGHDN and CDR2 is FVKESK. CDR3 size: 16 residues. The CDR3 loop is CASSQARQVPNTEALF. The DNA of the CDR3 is TGTGCCAGCAGCCAAGCTCGACAGGTCCCGAACACTGAAGCTCTCTTT.

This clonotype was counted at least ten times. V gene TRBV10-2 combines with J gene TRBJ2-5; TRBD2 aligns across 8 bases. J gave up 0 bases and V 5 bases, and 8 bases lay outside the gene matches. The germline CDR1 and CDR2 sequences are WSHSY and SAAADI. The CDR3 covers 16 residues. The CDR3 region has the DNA TGCGCCAGCAGTCCCCCGACTAGCGCGTACCAAGAGACCCAGTACTTC. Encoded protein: CASSPPTSAYQETQYF.

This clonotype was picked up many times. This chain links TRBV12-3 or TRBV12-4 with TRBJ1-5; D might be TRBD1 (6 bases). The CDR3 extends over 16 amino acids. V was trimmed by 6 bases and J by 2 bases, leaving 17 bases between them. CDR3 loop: CASRHRGGEGNQPQHF. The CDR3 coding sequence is TGTGCCAGCAGGCATAGGGGGGGGGAGGGCAATCAGCCCCAGCATTTT.

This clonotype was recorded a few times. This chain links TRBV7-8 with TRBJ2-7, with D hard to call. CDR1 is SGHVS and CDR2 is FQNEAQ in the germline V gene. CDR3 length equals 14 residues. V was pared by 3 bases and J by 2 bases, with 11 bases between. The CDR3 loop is CASSLATTTYEQYF. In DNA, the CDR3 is TGTGCCAGCAGCTTGGCCACTACCACCTACGAGCAGTACTTC.

CDR3 sequence: CAAGGVYGYTF. CDR3 coding DNA: TGTGCCGCGGGGGGGGTCTATGGCTACACCTTC. V gene TRBV6-1 combines with J gene TRBJ1-2; the D gene is possibly TRBD1 (5 bases). CDR1 is MNHNS, CDR2 SASEGT, per germline. The CDR3 has 11 residues. V lost 11 bases and J 4 bases, leaving 11 bases between the germline ends.

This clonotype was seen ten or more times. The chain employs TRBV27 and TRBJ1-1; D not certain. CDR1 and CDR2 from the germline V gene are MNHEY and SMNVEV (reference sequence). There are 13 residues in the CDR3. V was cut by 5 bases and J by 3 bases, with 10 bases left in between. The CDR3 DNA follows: TGTGCCAGCAGTACGCCCCGGGACACTGAAGCTTTCTTT. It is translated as CASSTPRDTEAFF.

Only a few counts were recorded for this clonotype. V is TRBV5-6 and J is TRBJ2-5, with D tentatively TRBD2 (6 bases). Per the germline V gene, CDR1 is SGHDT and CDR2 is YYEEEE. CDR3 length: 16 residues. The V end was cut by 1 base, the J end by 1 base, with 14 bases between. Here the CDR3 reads CASSLLVEGGQETQYF. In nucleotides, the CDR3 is TGTGCCAGCAGCTTGCTGGTAGAGGGAGGCCAAGAGACCCAGTACTTC.

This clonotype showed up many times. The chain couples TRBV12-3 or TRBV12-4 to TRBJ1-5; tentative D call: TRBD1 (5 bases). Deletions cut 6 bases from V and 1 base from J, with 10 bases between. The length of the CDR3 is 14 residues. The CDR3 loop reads CASRQTESNQPQHF. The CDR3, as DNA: TGTGCCAGCAGGCAGACAGAGAGCAATCAGCCCCAGCATTTT.

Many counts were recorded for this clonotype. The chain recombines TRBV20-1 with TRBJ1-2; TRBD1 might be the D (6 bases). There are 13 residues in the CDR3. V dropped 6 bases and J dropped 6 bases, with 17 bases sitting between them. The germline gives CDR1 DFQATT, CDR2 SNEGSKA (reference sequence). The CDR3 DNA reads TGCAGTGCGACGACAGGACGATTGGATGGCTACACCTTC. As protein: CSATTGRLDGYTF.

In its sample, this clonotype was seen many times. CDR3 nucleotide sequence: TGTGCCAGCAGTTATGGATTGAGTTCGGGGGGCTACGAGCAGTACTTC. This translates into CASSYGLSSGGYEQYF. This rearrangement joins TRBV6-2 or TRBV6-3 to TRBJ2-7; 7 bases line up with TRBD2. This CDR3 contains 16 residues. The junction had 11 bases not matched to a gene; V was cut back by 3 bases and J by 3 bases. Per germline, CDR1 MNHEY and CDR2 SVGEGT.

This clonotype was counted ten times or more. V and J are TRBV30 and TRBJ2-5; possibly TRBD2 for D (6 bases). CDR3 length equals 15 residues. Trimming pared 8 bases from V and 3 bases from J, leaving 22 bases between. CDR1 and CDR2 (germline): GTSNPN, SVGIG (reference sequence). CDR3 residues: CAGTGRGGKKETQYF. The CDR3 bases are TGTGCCGGCACTGGGCGTGGGGGGAAGAAAGAGACCCAGTACTTC.

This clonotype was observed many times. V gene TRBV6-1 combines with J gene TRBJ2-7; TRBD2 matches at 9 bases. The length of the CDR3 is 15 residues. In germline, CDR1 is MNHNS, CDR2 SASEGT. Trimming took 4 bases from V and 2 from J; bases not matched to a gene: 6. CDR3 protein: CASSGVAGAPYEQYF. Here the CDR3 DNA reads TGTGCCAGCAGTGGGGTAGCGGGGGCCCCCTACGAGCAGTACTTC.

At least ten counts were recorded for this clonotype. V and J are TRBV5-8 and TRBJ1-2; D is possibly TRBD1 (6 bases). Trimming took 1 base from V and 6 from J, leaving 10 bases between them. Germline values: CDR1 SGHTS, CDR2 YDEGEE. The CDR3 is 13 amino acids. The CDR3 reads CASSLIGGNGYTF. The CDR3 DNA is TGTGCCAGCAGCTTGATAGGGGGAAATGGCTACACCTTC.